The next 26 T cell receptor beta chains were all read from a single sample in a study of metastatic and nonmetastatic thyroid tumors. The entire patient cohort was treatment-naive prior to thyroid surgery. TCRdb ran MiXCR on the PCR reads. The sample holds around 26,000 clones, around an eighth seen once. Sample: blood. These TCRs come from a female donor with papillary thyroid cancer or a benign thyroid nodule (not recorded which). Some clones in this sample may be carry-over from other donors' samples.

The gene calls are TRBV27 and TRBJ2-2; 11 bases match TRBD1. V lost 8 bases and J lost 4; bases outside the gene matches: 3. The germline V gene encodes CDR1 MNHEY and CDR2 SMNVEV (reference sequence). The CDR3 totals 14 residues. In nucleotides, the CDR3 is TGTGCCAGCCCCGGGACAGGGGGCACCGGGGAGCTGTTTTTT. Amino acid sequence: CASPGTGGTGELFF.

The sample holds one count of this clone. V is TRBV5-1 and J is TRBJ2-2, with TRBD1 matching over 9 bases. The V gene end was trimmed by 3 bases and the J gene end by 7 bases; junction bases not matched to a gene: 7. Looked up from germline, CDR1 is SGHRS and CDR2 is YFSETQ. The CDR3 consists of 15 residues. The CDR3 bases are TGCGCCAGCAGCTCCCAAGGACAGGGGATCGGGGAGCTGTTTTTT. As protein: CASSSQGQGIGELFF.

This clone is judged medium-sized. V usage is TRBV6-4 and J usage is TRBJ1-6, with D tentatively TRBD1 (6 bases). This CDR3 comprises 13 residues. Trimming left V 3 bases short and J 7 bases short, with 7 bases between. Germline values: CDR1 MRHNA, CDR2 SNTAGT. CDR3 loop: CASSEGANSPLHF. CDR3 nucleotides: TGTGCCAGCAGTGAGGGGGCGAATTCACCCCTCCACTTT.

Many counts were recorded for this clone. The rearrangement uses TRBV19 and TRBJ1-1; D ambiguous. The CDR3 is 12 amino acids. V dropped 4 bases and J dropped 2 bases, with 5 bases sitting between them. CDR1 LNHDA and CDR2 SQIVND come from the germline V gene (reference sequence). The CDR3 DNA reads as TGTGCCAGTAGTAGGGCTAACACTGAAGCTTTCTTT. It translates to CASSRANTEAFF.

In its sample, this clone was seen many times. The CDR3 region has the DNA TGTGCCAGCAGGGGGGCGGGACCCCGCACAGATACGCAGTATTTT. Translation: CASRGAGPRTDTQYF. The chain employs TRBV6-1 and TRBJ2-3; D possibly matches TRBD1 or TRBD2 (6 bases each). The ends were cut back, 6 bases at V and 1 base at J, with 14 bases in the middle. The length of the CDR3 is 15 residues. Germline-derived CDR1 and CDR2 are MNHNS and SASEGT.

This clone showed up many times. The chain links TRBV24-1 to TRBJ1-5; a possible D gene is TRBD1 (6 bases). V was trimmed by 6 bases and J by 3 bases, leaving 11 bases between them. There are 14 residues in the CDR3. CDR1 is KGHDR and CDR2 is SFDVKD in the germline V gene. Here the CDR3 DNA reads TGTGCCACCAGTTCTCAGGGGCACAATCAGCCCCAGCATTTT. This translates into CATSSQGHNQPQHF.

Relative to its sample, this clone is medium-sized. This chain links TRBV27 with TRBJ2-7; no clear D gene. Trimming took off 5 bases at V and 3 bases at J, with 11 bases between the two ends. Germline CDR1 reads MNHEY; CDR2 reads SMNVEV (reference sequence). The CDR3 spans 13 residues. The DNA of the CDR3 is TGTGCCAGCAGTCCCAACAACGGCTACGAGCAGTACTTC. It translates to CASSPNNGYEQYF.

This rearrangement joins TRBV28 to TRBJ1-1, with D perhaps matching TRBD1 (6 bases). The V gene lost 5 bases and the J gene lost 5 bases, with 9 bases spanning the gap. The CDR3 loop spans 12 amino acids. In germline, CDR1 is MDHEN, CDR2 SYDVKM. The CDR3 spells CASSTGLTEAFF. CDR3 nucleotide sequence: TGTGCCAGCAGTACAGGGTTGACTGAAGCTTTCTTT.

This clone was recorded at least ten times. V usage is TRBV12-3 or TRBV12-4 and J usage is TRBJ1-1; 7 bases are shared with TRBD1. The CDR3 has 15 amino acids. Trimming cost V 3 bases and J 4 bases; bases outside gene matches: 8. The CDR3 protein is CASSFTGDVGTEAFF. The CDR3 region has the DNA TGTGCCAGCAGTTTTACAGGGGACGTCGGCACTGAAGCTTTCTTT.

This clone was seen at least ten times. The chain employs TRBV5-1 and TRBJ1-1, with 7 bases identical to TRBD1. Per the germline V gene, CDR1 is SGHRS and CDR2 is YFSETQ. CDR3 length equals 14 residues. V trimming: 5 bases; J trimming: 4 bases; junction bases outside the gene matches: 8. Here the CDR3 DNA reads TGCGCCAGCAGTCAAAGGGGGCTCGGCACTGAAGCTTTCTTT. The encoded protein is CASSQRGLGTEAFF.

This clone was seen at least ten times. The rearrangement uses TRBV19 and TRBJ2-2, with TRBD1 matching 7 bases. After removal of 4 bases from V and 0 bases from J, the junction contained 2 bases not matched to a gene. The CDR3 consists of 15 residues. Germline CDR1 reads LNHDA; CDR2 reads SQIVND (reference sequence). CDR3: CASSTQGANTGELFF. The CDR3, as DNA: TGTGCCAGTAGTACCCAGGGGGCGAACACCGGGGAGCTGTTTTTT.

This clone was counted at least ten times. This chain links TRBV5-1 with TRBJ1-6, with D unclear. V was trimmed by 0 bases and J by 6 bases, leaving 7 bases between them. The CDR3 covers 14 residues. CDR1 and CDR2 from the germline V gene are SGHRS and YFSETQ. CDR3 in DNA: TGCGCCAGCAGCTTGGGCCCGGGTAATTCACCCCTCCACTTT. The encoded protein is CASSLGPGNSPLHF.

The table lists this clone with a few counts. The chain recombines TRBV6-4 with TRBJ1-2, with D possibly being TRBD1 (6 bases). The CDR3 totals 14 residues. The V and J ends lost 7 bases and 4 bases respectively, with 16 bases between them. Germline V gives CDR1 MRHNA, CDR2 SNTAGT. The DNA of the CDR3 is TGTGCCAGCAATGAGGGGCAGGGGAGCTATGGCTACACCTTC. Translated, it gives CASNEGQGSYGYTF.

This clone was counted ten times or more. V is TRBV20-1 and J is TRBJ2-1; 7 bases line up with TRBD2. J gave up 6 bases and V 0 bases, and 8 bases lay outside the gene matches. The CDR3 runs 15 residues. The germline gives CDR1 DFQATT, CDR2 SNEGSKA (reference sequence). The DNA for the CDR3 is TGCAGTGCTAGAGAGGGGGGGGGAGAGGCCAATGAGCAGTTCTTC. Protein product: CSAREGGGEANEQFF.

This clone was counted many times. The rearrangement links TRBV5-6 to TRBJ2-3, with TRBD2 matching 8 bases. V was pared by 2 bases and J by 2 bases, with 1 base of the junction left unmatched. The CDR3 consists of 14 residues. CDR1 and CDR2 (germline): SGHDT, YYEEEE. The CDR3 loop is CASSFSGVTDTQYF. CDR3 bases: TGTGCCAGCAGCTTTAGCGGGGTCACAGATACGCAGTATTTT.

This clone was seen many times. This rearrangement joins TRBV13 to TRBJ2-7, with TRBD2 identical over 8 bases. Trimming removed 0 bases from V and 8 bases from J; junction bases left unmatched: 9. Per the germline V gene, CDR1 is PRHDT and CDR2 is FYEKMQ (reference sequence). This CDR3 is 15 amino acids long. CDR3 residues: CASSLGGYSGTKQYF. CDR3 sequence (DNA): TGTGCCAGCAGCTTAGGCGGTTATAGCGGGACCAAGCAGTACTTC.

Within the sample, this clone is medium-sized. The genes are TRBV12-3 or TRBV12-4 and TRBJ2-2; D may be TRBD1 (6 bases). Between the trimmed V and J ends, which lost 5 bases and 4 bases, there was a span of 11 bases. The CDR3 is 14 residues long. Written as DNA, the CDR3 is TGTGCCAGCAGTAACAGGGTGGGCACCGGGGAGCTGTTTTTT. It codes for CASSNRVGTGELFF.

This clone has ten or more counts. The chain uses TRBV5-6 and TRBJ2-1; 9 bases match TRBD2. Unmatched junction bases numbered 9, after V lost 4 bases and J lost 7 bases. The CDR3 consists of 15 residues. The germline V gene encodes CDR1 SGHDT and CDR2 YYEEEE. CDR3 bases: TGTGCCAGCAGCCCCGGTCATCTAGCGGGAAATGAGCAGTTCTTC. As protein: CASSPGHLAGNEQFF.

This clone was counted at least ten times. This rearrangement joins TRBV3-1 to TRBJ2-3; 11 nucleotides line up with TRBD2. CDR3 length: 15 amino acids. Germline trimming cut 6 bases from V and 5 bases from J; bases unmatched to any gene: 7. The V gene's germline CDR1 is LGHDT and CDR2 YNNKEL (reference sequence). The chain's CDR3 is CASRPGTSGLDTQYF. CDR3 bases: TGTGCCAGCAGACCCGGGACTAGCGGTTTAGATACGCAGTATTTT.

This clone was observed many times. This rearrangement joins TRBV7-3 to TRBJ1-1; D gene unclear. CDR1 and CDR2 from the germline V gene are SGHTA and FQGTGA. V dropped 5 bases and J dropped 0 bases, with 13 bases sitting between them. The CDR3 is 15 residues long. The CDR3 sequence is CASSAFGPMNTEAFF. CDR3 DNA: TGTGCCAGCAGCGCATTTGGACCGATGAACACTGAAGCTTTCTTT. The whole variable domain, filled in from reference TRBV7-3 and TRBJ1-1, reads GAGVSQTPSNKVTEKGKYVELRCDPISGHTALYWYRQSLGQGPEFLIYFQGTGAADDSGLPNDRFFAVRPEGSVSTLKIQRTERGDSAVYLCASSAFGPMNTEAFFGQGTRLTVV.

The chain employs TRBV5-1 and TRBJ2-3; D is uncertain. Trimming left V 1 base short and J 0 bases short, with 12 bases between. Germline V lookup: CDR1 SGHRS, CDR2 YFSETQ. The CDR3 covers 16 residues. As DNA, the CDR3 is TGCGCCAGCAGCTTGTGGTCTGGCGGCAGCACAGATACGCAGTATTTT. Translating gives CASSLWSGGSTDTQYF.

This clone came up many times. This rearrangement joins TRBV20-1 to TRBJ2-3; possible D gene TRBD1, 6 bases. Trimming cost V 6 bases and J 6 bases, with 22 bases left between them. Germline V lookup: CDR1 DFQATT, CDR2 SNEGSKA (reference sequence). The length of the CDR3 is 15 residues. CDR3 bases: TGCAGTGCCTCCCCGCGCGACAGGTGGGGGGATACGCAGTATTTT. Its translation: CSASPRDRWGDTQYF.

The rearrangement links TRBV6-6 to TRBJ1-2; D gene ambiguous. Trimming pared 0 bases from V and 8 bases from J, leaving 7 bases between. CDR3 length: 12 amino acids. Germline-derived CDR1 and CDR2 are MNHNY and SVGAGI (reference sequence). CDR3 sequence: CASSYSTDGYTF. The CDR3 coding sequence is TGTGCCAGCAGTTACTCGACGGACGGCTACACCTTC.

This clone has at least ten counts. The chain links TRBV20-1 to TRBJ1-5; TRBD1 agrees at 7 bases. Looked up from germline, CDR1 is DFQATT and CDR2 is SNEGSKA (reference sequence). The CDR3 runs to 14 residues. Trimming removed 6 bases from V and 4 bases from J; junction bases left unmatched: 9. The CDR3 spells CSAETDRDNQPQHF. The CDR3 DNA sequence: TGCAGTGCCGAGACTGACAGGGATAATCAGCCCCAGCATTTT.

This clone was recorded many times. V is TRBV15 and J is TRBJ2-1; TRBD2 matches 7 bases. Trimming took 1 base from V and 0 from J; bases not matched to a gene: 6. The CDR3 has 17 amino acids. CDR1 and CDR2 (germline): LNHNV, YYDKDF (reference sequence). The DNA for the CDR3 is TGTGCCACCAGCAGAGCCCGCGGGGGTGGCTCCTACAATGAGCAGTTCTTC. It specifies CATSRARGGGSYNEQFF.

This clone is medium-sized in the sample. The V and J genes are TRBV30 and TRBJ2-7; D is uncertain. The V end was cut by 2 bases, the J end by 0 bases, with 11 bases between. The CDR3 length is 14 residues. Germline assignment: CDR1 GTSNPN and CDR2 SVGIG (reference sequence). The CDR3 region is CAWSLTGLSYEQYF. The CDR3 nucleotides are TGTGCCTGGAGTCTCACCGGTCTCTCCTACGAGCAGTACTTC.